These 14 T cell receptor beta chains were all obtained from the same sample, sequenced in a study of Ad26.COV2.S vaccination and SARS-CoV-2 variants. The repertoire was sequenced with immunoSEQ multiplex PCR; TCRdb's copy has only in-frame clones and lacks some. The table has about 440,000 clones, 90% seen once. Noted treatment: 15 to 20 received Ad26.COV2.S at low or high dose, single or two shots; about 5 received placebo; per-sample allocation not given. After the first vaccine or placebo injection, samples were drawn on day 63. The sample was peripheral blood, taken in a trial of Ad26.COV2.S vaccine versus placebo. All receptors come from a person between 18 and 65 years old who received the Ad26.COV2.S COVID-19 vaccine or a placebo.

The CDR3: CASRSRGTGGSQPQHF. The CDR3 nucleotides are TGTGCCAGCAGGTCTCGAGGGACGGGTGGAAGTCAGCCCCAGCATTTT. The chain employs TRBV28 and TRBJ1-5, with TRBD1 as a possible D gene (5 bases). The CDR3 contains 16 residues. V was cut by 6 bases and J by 6 bases, with 21 bases left in between. Germline V gene lookup returns CDR1 MDHEN and CDR2 SYDVKM.

The chain combines TRBV11-2 with TRBJ2-1; D unclear. The CDR3 is 14 amino acids. Germline values: CDR1 SGHAT, CDR2 FQNNGV. Trimming took 3 bases from V and 8 from J, leaving 14 bases between them. The CDR3 loop is CASSFSPITDEQFF. The CDR3 DNA reads TGTGCCAGCAGCTTTTCTCCGATTACGGATGAGCAGTTCTTC.

The chain uses TRBV3-1 (or the pseudogene TRBV3-2) and TRBJ1-1; D not certain. V was cut by 4 bases and J by 0 bases, with 9 bases left in between. The CDR3 covers 14 residues. Germline V gene sequence: CDR1 LGHDT, CDR2 YNNKEL (reference sequence). The CDR3 loop is CASSLGVMNTEAFF. The DNA for the CDR3 is TGTGCCAGCAGCCTCGGTGTAATGAACACTGAAGCTTTCTTT.

The chain uses TRBV14 and TRBJ2-1, with 7 bases aligning to TRBD2. The ends lost 4 bases at V and 4 bases at J; junction bases unmatched: 1. Germline values: CDR1 SGHDN, CDR2 FVKESK. The CDR3 loop spans 13 amino acids. In DNA, the CDR3 is TGTGCCAGCAGCCGGGGGGGGTACAATGAGCAGTTCTTC. Translated: CASSRGGYNEQFF.

The CDR3: CASSELGLVKNIQYF. As DNA, the CDR3 is TGTGCCAGCAGCGAACTGGGTCTCGTCAAAAACATTCAGTACTTC. The rearrangement links TRBV7-2 to TRBJ2-4; no clear D. V lost 5 bases to trimming and J lost 3 bases, with 14 bases between them. Germline CDR1 and CDR2: SGHTA and FQGNSA. This CDR3 is 15 amino acids long.

The V call is TRBV18, the J call TRBJ2-5, with 7 bases that match TRBD2. V lost 3 bases and J lost 10; bases outside the gene matches: 11. The germline V gene encodes CDR1 KGHSH and CDR2 LQKENI. The CDR3 consists of 14 residues. CDR3 nucleotides: TGTGCCAGCTCACCGGGACCCCAGCGGGAAGACCAGTACTTC. Protein product: CASSPGPQREDQYF.

With regard to this clone: A much more abundant neighbour one base away suggests this may be a read error. The V call is TRBV27, the J call TRBJ2-2, with 8 bases matching TRBD2. V was clipped by 2 bases and J by 1 base; unmatched bases: 0. Germline-derived CDR1 and CDR2 are MNHEY and SMNVEV (reference sequence). The CDR3 has 15 amino acids. The CDR3 nucleotides are TGTGCCAGCAGTTTAGCGGGAGGGAACACCGGGGAGCTGTTTTTT. Translating it yields CASSLAGGNTGELFF.

This chain connects TRBV2 to TRBJ1-4; 11 bases match TRBD1. In germline, CDR1 is SNHLY, CDR2 FYNNEI. The CDR3 extends over 17 amino acids. Trimming at V came to 2 bases and at J to 8 bases, leaving 10 bases not matched to a gene. CDR3 DNA sequence: TGTGCCAGCAGTGAATCCCCGGGACAGGGGGTCTTCGAAAAACTGTTTTTT. Protein product: CASSESPGQGVFEKLFF.

The genes are TRBV12-3 or TRBV12-4 and TRBJ2-7; D gene ambiguous. There are 12 residues in the CDR3. The V end lost 6 bases, the J end lost 3 bases, and 9 bases lay between the germline ends. The CDR3 sequence: CASRKAGYEQYF. The DNA for the CDR3 is TGTGCCAGCAGGAAGGCAGGCTACGAGCAGTACTTC.

This sequence joins TRBV7-2 and TRBJ2-1; D uncertain. CDR1 is SGHTA, CDR2 FQGNSA, per germline. V gave up 1 base and J gave up 2 bases, with 9 bases separating them. CDR3 length: 15 residues. CDR3 in amino acids: CASSLEDGAYNEQFF. CDR3 nucleotides: TGTGCCAGCAGCTTAGAGGACGGAGCCTACAATGAGCAGTTCTTC. Full variable domain (outside the CDR3, taken from reference TRBV7-2 and TRBJ2-1): GAGVSQSPSNKVTEKGKDVELRCDPISGHTALYWYRQSLGQGLEFLIYFQGNSAPDKSGLPSDRFSAERTGGSVSTLTIQRTQQEDSAVYLCASSLEDGAYNEQFFGPGTRLTVL.

The CDR3 nucleotides read TGTGCCAGCGTCGGACAGCCCGAGGGGTATGGCTACACCTTC. This translates into CASVGQPEGYGYTF. The chain links TRBV2 to TRBJ1-2; D is possibly TRBD1 (6 bases). Trimming took 8 bases from V and 5 from J, leaving 18 bases between them. The germline CDR1 and CDR2 sequences are SNHLY and FYNNEI. This CDR3 is 14 amino acids long.

The chain uses TRBV27 and TRBJ1-5, with D unclear. CDR1 MNHEY and CDR2 SMNVEV come from the germline V gene (reference sequence). Trimming left V 3 bases short and J 0 bases short, with 6 bases between. The CDR3 sequence is 14 residues long. This chain's CDR3 is CASSFGNSNQPQHF. The DNA of the CDR3 is TGTGCCAGCAGTTTTGGGAATAGCAATCAGCCCCAGCATTTT.

CDR3 sequence: CASSVGGGVNTEAFF. The CDR3 bases are TGTGCCAGCAGCGTAGGAGGGGGGGTGAACACTGAAGCTTTCTTT. The chain uses TRBV9 and TRBJ1-1; weak D call: TRBD1 (6 bases). CDR3 length: 15 residues. From germline, CDR1 is SGDLS and CDR2 YYNGEE. V was pared by 0 bases and J by 0 bases, with 9 bases between.

Notes on this clone: Other DNA sequences of this sample code for an identical CDR3. V and J are TRBV28 and TRBJ2-5; D perhaps matches TRBD1 (6 bases). This CDR3 region has 14 residues. The V and J ends lost 3 bases and 1 base respectively, with 9 bases between them. CDR1 MDHEN and CDR2 SYDVKM come from the germline V gene. In DNA form, the CDR3 reads TGTGCCAGCAGTTTGGCAGGGGTCCAAGAGACCCAGTACTTC. Residues: CASSLAGVQETQYF.